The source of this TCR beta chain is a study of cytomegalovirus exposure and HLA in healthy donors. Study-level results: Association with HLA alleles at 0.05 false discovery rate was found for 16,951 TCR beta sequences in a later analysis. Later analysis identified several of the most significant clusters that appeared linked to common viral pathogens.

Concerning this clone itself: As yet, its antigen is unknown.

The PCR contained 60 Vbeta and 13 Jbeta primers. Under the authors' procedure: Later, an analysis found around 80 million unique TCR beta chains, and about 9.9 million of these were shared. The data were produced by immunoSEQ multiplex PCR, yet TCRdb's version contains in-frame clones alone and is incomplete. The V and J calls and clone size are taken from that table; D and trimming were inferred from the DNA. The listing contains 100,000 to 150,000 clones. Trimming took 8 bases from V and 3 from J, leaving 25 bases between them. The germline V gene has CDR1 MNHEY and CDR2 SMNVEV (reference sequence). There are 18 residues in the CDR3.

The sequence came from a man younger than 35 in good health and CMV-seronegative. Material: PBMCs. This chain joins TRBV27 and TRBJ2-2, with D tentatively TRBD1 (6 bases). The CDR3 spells CASGSTGHVDRYTGELFF. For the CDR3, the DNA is TGTGCCAGCGGCTCCACCGGTCACGTCGACAGGTACACCGGGGAGCTGTTTTTT.